Below, 14 T cell receptor beta chains from the same sample are listed, as sequenced in a study of T cell responses to AZD1222 COVID-19 vaccine. Sequencing used immunoSEQ multiplex PCR; TCRdb keeps in-frame clones, though not all of them. This sample has 100,000 to 150,000 clones, with 85% to 90% found just once. The sequencing used peripheral blood, collected on day 0 of AZD1222 vaccination. The origin of the receptors is an adult in good health.

This chain links TRBV7-3 with TRBJ2-1; unclear D gene. Germline assignment: CDR1 SGHTA and CDR2 FQGTGA. CDR3 length: 15 residues. Trimming took 2 bases from V and 0 from J, leaving 8 bases between them. The chain's CDR3 is CASSLLSGSYNEQFF. In DNA, the CDR3 is TGTGCCAGCAGCTTATTGTCGGGCTCCTACAATGAGCAGTTCTTC.

The chain uses TRBV27 and TRBJ2-3, with D possibly being TRBD2 (7 bases). Per germline, CDR1 MNHEY and CDR2 SMNVEV (reference sequence). Trimming took 9 bases from V and 0 from J, leaving 28 bases between them. The length of the CDR3 is 19 residues. The CDR3 DNA reads TGTGCCAGTGCAGGCCACCTTAGGGGGGGCCTTTCTAGCACAGATACGCAGTATTTT. Encoded protein: CASAGHLRGGLSSTDTQYF.

The sample holds one count of this clone. V gene TRBV27 combines with J gene TRBJ1-2, with 10 bases fitting TRBD1. This CDR3 is built from 16 residues. Germline-derived CDR1 and CDR2 are MNHEY and SMNVEV (reference sequence). J gave up 4 bases and V 4 bases, and 9 bases lay outside the gene matches. The chain's CDR3 is CASSSPQGQGFYGYTF. The CDR3 bases are TGTGCCAGCAGTTCGCCTCAGGGACAGGGGTTCTATGGCTACACCTTC.

The chain joins TRBV30 to TRBJ2-3; 13 bases line up with TRBD2. The germline CDR1 and CDR2 sequences are GTSNPN and SVGIG (reference sequence). Losses at the gene ends were 6 bases for V and 9 bases for J; bases not matched to a gene: 6. This CDR3 comprises 13 residues. The CDR3 sequence: CACPLAGGATQYF. DNA for the CDR3: TGTGCCTGCCCACTAGCGGGGGGGGCGACGCAGTATTTT.

This chain links TRBV5-1 with TRBJ1-2; D gene uncertain. The V end lost 0 bases, the J end lost 5 bases, and 8 bases lay between the germline ends. The CDR3 is made up of 13 amino acids. CDR1 and CDR2 (germline): SGHRS, YFSETQ. The chain's CDR3 is CASSLDGFYGYTF. CDR3 nucleotide sequence: TGCGCCAGCAGCTTGGACGGGTTTTATGGCTACACCTTC.

CDR3 protein: CASSLDRASGYTF. In DNA form, the CDR3 reads TGCGCCAGCAGCCTAGACAGAGCGTCTGGCTACACCTTC. The rearrangement links TRBV4-3 to TRBJ1-2, with D possibly being TRBD1 (5 bases). Trimming shortened V by 4 bases and J by 7 bases, and 13 bases separated the two germline ends. The CDR3 runs 13 residues. Per germline, CDR1 LGHNA and CDR2 YSLEER.

The chain carries TRBV27 and TRBJ1-2; 9 bases line up with TRBD1. Trimming took 4 bases from V and 6 from J; bases not matched to a gene: 6. Germline-derived CDR1 and CDR2 are MNHEY and SMNVEV (reference sequence). The CDR3 is 14 residues long. CDR3 amino acids: CASSSTGGRHGYTF. The CDR3 nucleotides read TGTGCCAGCAGTTCTACAGGGGGCAGGCATGGCTACACCTTC.

This chain joins TRBV6-1 and TRBJ1-2; D may be TRBD1 (6 bases). CDR1 MNHNS and CDR2 SASEGT come from the germline V gene. The CDR3 extends over 17 amino acids. V was cut by 1 base and J by 4 bases, with 19 bases left in between. The DNA of the CDR3 is TGTGCCAGCAGTGAAGTGCTCCAGGGGACGCGGGGCTATGGCTACACCTTC. This codes for CASSEVLQGTRGYGYTF.

The chain couples TRBV6-5 to TRBJ2-7; no clear D. The CDR3 has 11 amino acids. Trimming removed 5 bases at V and 3 bases at J, with 5 bases between. The germline gives CDR1 MNHEY, CDR2 SVGAGI. The CDR3 DNA reads TGTGCCAGCAGTACTTACTACGAGCAGTACTTC. It codes for CASSTYYEQYF.

The rearrangement links TRBV4-1 to TRBJ2-2; 9 nucleotides line up with TRBD2. CDR1 and CDR2 (germline): MGHRA, YSYEKL. The V and J ends lost 4 bases and 6 bases, in that order; junction bases with no gene match: 12. This CDR3 is 17 amino acids long. CDR3 sequence: CASSPNPVAGVAGELFF. The CDR3 DNA is TGCGCCAGCAGCCCTAACCCCGTAGCGGGGGTGGCCGGGGAGCTGTTTTTT.

This clone was detected a few times. This chain joins TRBV9 and TRBJ1-6; 10 bases line up with TRBD1. There are 16 residues in the CDR3. Trimming at V came to 0 bases and at J to 7 bases, leaving 4 bases not matched to a gene. Germline values: CDR1 SGDLS, CDR2 YYNGEE. CDR3 protein: CASSVGQGAGNSPLHF. The CDR3 region has the DNA TGTGCCAGCAGCGTAGGACAGGGGGCAGGGAATTCACCCCTCCACTTT. Complete variable domain (other parts from reference TRBV9 and TRBJ1-6): DSGVTQTPKHLITATGQRVTLRCSPRSGDLSVYWYQQSLDQGLQFLIQYYNGEERAKGNILERFSAQQFPDLHSELNLSSLELGDSALYFCASSVGQGAGNSPLHFGNGTRLTVT.

The chain employs TRBV27 and TRBJ1-6; D ambiguous. V was cut by 3 bases and J by 8 bases, with 5 bases left in between. Germline lookup yields CDR1 MNHEY and CDR2 SMNVEV (reference sequence). The CDR3 extends over 12 amino acids. The CDR3 protein is CASSFRYSPLHF. The CDR3, as DNA: TGTGCCAGCAGTTTTCGCTATTCACCCCTCCACTTT.

This clone was observed a single time. The V gene is TRBV2, the J gene TRBJ2-3, with D hard to call. This CDR3 region has 14 residues. Trimming left V 3 bases short and J 0 bases short, with 7 bases between. Germline V gene sequence: CDR1 SNHLY, CDR2 FYNNEI. The DNA of the CDR3 is TGTGCCAGCAGTGACGGACCTAGCACAGATACGCAGTATTTT. It translates to CASSDGPSTDTQYF.

V gene TRBV19 combines with J gene TRBJ1-2; 8 bases fit TRBD1. Trimming took 7 bases from V and 8 from J; bases not matched to a gene: 9. This CDR3 contains 13 residues. Germline lookup yields CDR1 LNHDA and CDR2 SQIVND (reference sequence). The DNA for the CDR3 is TGTGCCAGTAAGGGACAGGCGTGGGAGGGCTACACCTTC. Amino acid sequence: CASKGQAWEGYTF. Full variable domain (remainder filled in from reference TRBV19 and TRBJ1-2): DGGITQSPKYLFRKEGQNVTLSCEQNLNHDAMYWYRQDPGQGLRLIYYSQIVNDFQKGDIAEGYSVSREKKESFPLTVTSAQKNPTAFYLCASKGQAWEGYTFGSGTRLTVV.